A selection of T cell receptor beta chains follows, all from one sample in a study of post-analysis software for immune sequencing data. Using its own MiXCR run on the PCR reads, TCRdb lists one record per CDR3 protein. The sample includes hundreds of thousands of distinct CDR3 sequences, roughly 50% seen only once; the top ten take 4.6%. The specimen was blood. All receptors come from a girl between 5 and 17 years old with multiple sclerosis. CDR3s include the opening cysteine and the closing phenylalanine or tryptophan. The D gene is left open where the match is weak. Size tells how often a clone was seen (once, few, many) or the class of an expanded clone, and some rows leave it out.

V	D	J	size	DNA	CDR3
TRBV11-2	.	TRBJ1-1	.	TGTGCCAGCAGCTCTAGCGGGCTATTGAACACTGAAGCTTTCTTT	CASSSSGLLNTEAFF
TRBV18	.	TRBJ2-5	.	TGTGCCAGCTCACTTCTCGGGGCACCCGAACAAGAGACCCAGTACTTC	CASSLLGAPEQETQYF
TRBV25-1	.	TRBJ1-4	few	TGTGCCAGCAGTGAATCCTCGGACCGTGAAAAACTGTTTTTT	CASSESSDREKLFF
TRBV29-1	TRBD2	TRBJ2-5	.	TGCAGCGTCGCCCGGTGGGAGCGGGAGGGCCACGACGTTAAAGAGACCCAGTACTTC	CSVARWEREGHDVKETQYF
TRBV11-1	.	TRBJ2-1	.	TGTGCCAGCAGCCCGATAGACAATGAGCAGTTCTTC	CASSPIDNEQFF
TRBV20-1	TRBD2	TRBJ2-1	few	TGCAGTGCTACCCGCGGGGGGATAAGAAACAATGAGCAGTTCTTC	CSATRGGIRNNEQFF
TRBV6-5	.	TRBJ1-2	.	TGTGCCAGCAAGACCGGGGGCTCGGGCTATGGCTACACCTTC	CASKTGGSGYGYTF
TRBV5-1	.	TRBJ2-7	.	TGCGCCAGCAGCGCCGCTGGACAGCTTAGGAGCTACGAGCAGTACTTC	CASSAAGQLRSYEQYF
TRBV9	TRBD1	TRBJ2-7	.	TGTGCCAGCAGCGCCCGGGACAGGGACTCCTACGAGCAGTACTTC	CASSARDRDSYEQYF
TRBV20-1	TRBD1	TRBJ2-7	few	TGCAGTGCTAGACCAGGGGGCGAGCAGTACTTC	CSARPGGEQYF
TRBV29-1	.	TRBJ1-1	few	TGCAGCGTCTCAGATTATACACGCACTGAAGCTTTCTTT	CSVSDYTRTEAFF
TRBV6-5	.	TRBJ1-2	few	TGTGCCAGCAGTTCCACCCAGGGTTGGGGCTGCACCTTC	CASSSTQGWGCTF
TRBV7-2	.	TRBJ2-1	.	TGTGCCAGCAGCTATCTTAGTGCTAGTTTGTATGAGCAGTTCTTC	CASSYLSASLYEQFF
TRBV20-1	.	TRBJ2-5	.	TGCAGTGCTAGAGATGGGGCAGCCTCGGAGACCCAGTACTTC	CSARDGAASETQYF
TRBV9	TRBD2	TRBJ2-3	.	TGTGCCAGCAGCGTATATAGCGGGGGATCCACAGATACGCAGTATTTT	CASSVYSGGSTDTQYF
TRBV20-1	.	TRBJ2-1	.	TGCAGTGCTAGTCGTAGTACGAATGAGCAGTTCTTC	CSASRSTNEQFF
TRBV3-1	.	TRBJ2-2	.	TGTGCCAGCAGCCAAGGCCTTGGCGGGGAGCTGTTTTTT	CASSQGLGGELFF
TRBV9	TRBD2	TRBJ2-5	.	TGTGCCAGCAGCTCCAACCTCGGACTAGCGGAGACCCAGTACTTC	CASSSNLGLAETQYF
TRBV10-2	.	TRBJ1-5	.	TGCGCCAGCAGAGAGAGGGGGTTCGGTCAGCCCCAGCATTTT	CASRERGFGQPQHF
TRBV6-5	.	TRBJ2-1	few	TGTGCCAGCAGTTCCTCTCCAGGCTCCCACGGAGAGCAGTTCTTC	CASSSSPGSHGEQFF
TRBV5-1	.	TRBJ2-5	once	TGCGCCAGCAGCTTCCCGGGAGCATGGCAAGAGACCCAGTACTTC	CASSFPGAWQETQYF
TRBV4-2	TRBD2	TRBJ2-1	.	TGTGCCAGCAGCCAAGTGGGAGCGGGGGGGGATAATGAGCAGTTCTTC	CASSQVGAGGDNEQFF
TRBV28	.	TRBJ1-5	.	TGTGCCAGCAGTGTATTGGGGGGGGCGTTGGGTCAGCCCCAGCATTTT	CASSVLGGALGQPQHF
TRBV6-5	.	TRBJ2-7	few	TGTGCCAGCAGTCTCACAGTGACCTCCTACGAGCAGTACTTC	CASSLTVTSYEQYF
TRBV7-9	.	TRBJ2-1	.	TGTGCCAGCAGCTTAGTTTTGGGGCAGGTCAATGAGCAGTTCTTC	CASSLVLGQVNEQFF
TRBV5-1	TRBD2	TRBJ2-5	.	TGCGCCAGCAGCTTGGCCTGGACTAGCGGGAGCCGCGAGACCCAGTACTTC	CASSLAWTSGSRETQYF
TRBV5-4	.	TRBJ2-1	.	TGTGCCAGCAGCTTGGGTAGCGGAAATGAGCAGTTCTTC	CASSLGSGNEQFF
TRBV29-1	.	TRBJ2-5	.	TGCAGCGTAGCCGGGACCGGCTTTTCGGAGACCCAGTACTTC	CSVAGTGFSETQYF
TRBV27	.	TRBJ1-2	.	TGTGCCAGCACTACATCACAGCGAGCCGGCTACACCTTC	CASTTSQRAGYTF
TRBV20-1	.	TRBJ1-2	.	TGCAGTGCTAGAGACCCCGCCTCCGGGCACTATGGCTACACCTTC	CSARDPASGHYGYTF
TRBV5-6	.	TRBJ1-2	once	TGTGCCAGCAGCTTGATGATCCGGGAGGGCGGCTACACCTTC	CASSLMIREGGYTF
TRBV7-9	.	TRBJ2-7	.	TGTGCCAGCAGTTATATGGAAGACAGGGACTCCGAGCAGTACTTC	CASSYMEDRDSEQYF
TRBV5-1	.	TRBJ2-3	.	TGCGCCAGCAGCCAGGCGGCTCTAGCGAGCACAGATACGCAGTATTTT	CASSQAALASTDTQYF
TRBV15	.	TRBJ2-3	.	TGTGCCACCAGCAGCGTGGTAGCTGGAGATACGCAGTATTTT	CATSSVVAGDTQYF
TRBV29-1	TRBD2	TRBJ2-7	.	TGCAGCGTTCAGTTTCGACTAGCGGCCTACGAGCAGTACTTC	CSVQFRLAAYEQYF
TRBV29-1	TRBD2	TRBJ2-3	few	TGCAGCGTCCGAATAGCGGGATGGACAGATACGCAGTATTTT	CSVRIAGWTDTQYF
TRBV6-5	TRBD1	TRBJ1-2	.	TGTGCCAGCAGCTCCGTAGGGGGCGAGAAGAATGGCTACACCTTC	CASSSVGGEKNGYTF
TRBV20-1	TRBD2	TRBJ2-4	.	TGCAGTGCTGATATCCCTAGCGGAGCCAAAAACATTCAGTACTTC	CSADIPSGAKNIQYF
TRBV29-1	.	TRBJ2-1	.	TGCAGCGCCCGCCCCGTGGGCTTTAACAATGAGCAGTTCTTC	CSARPVGFNNEQFF
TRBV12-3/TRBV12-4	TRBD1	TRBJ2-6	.	TGTGCCAGCAGTCGACAGGGGCTCACTGGGGCCAACGTCCTGACTTTC	CASSRQGLTGANVLTF
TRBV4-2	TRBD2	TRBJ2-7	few	TGTGCCAGCAGCCAAGAGGTTTTCGGGGGGGGTTCCTACGAGCAGTACTTC	CASSQEVFGGGSYEQYF
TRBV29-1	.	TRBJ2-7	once	TGCAGCGTGTTGAACTTTGGGGCCGAAGGCGAGCAGTACTTC	CSVLNFGAEGEQYF
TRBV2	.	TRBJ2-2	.	TGTGCCAGCAGTGGTTACGGGGGTGGCACCGGGGAGCTGTTTTTT	CASSGYGGGTGELFF
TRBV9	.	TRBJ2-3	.	TGTGCCAGCAGCGCAGTTGGGGATACGCAGTATTTT	CASSAVGDTQYF
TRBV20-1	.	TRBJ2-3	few	TGCAGTGCTCCTGGGACGGGGACAGATACGCAGTATTTT	CSAPGTGTDTQYF
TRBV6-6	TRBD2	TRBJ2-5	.	TGTGCCAGCAGTTACACCTTAGCGGGGGGAGAGACCCAGTACTTC	CASSYTLAGGETQYF
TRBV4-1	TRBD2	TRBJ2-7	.	TGCGCCAGCAGCCAAGATGCTCTAGCGGGAGTCCATATCTACGAGCAGTACTTC	CASSQDALAGVHIYEQYF
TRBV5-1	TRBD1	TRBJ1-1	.	TGCGCCAGCACCAAAACAGGGGGAAGTGAAGCTTTCTTT	CASTKTGGSEAFF